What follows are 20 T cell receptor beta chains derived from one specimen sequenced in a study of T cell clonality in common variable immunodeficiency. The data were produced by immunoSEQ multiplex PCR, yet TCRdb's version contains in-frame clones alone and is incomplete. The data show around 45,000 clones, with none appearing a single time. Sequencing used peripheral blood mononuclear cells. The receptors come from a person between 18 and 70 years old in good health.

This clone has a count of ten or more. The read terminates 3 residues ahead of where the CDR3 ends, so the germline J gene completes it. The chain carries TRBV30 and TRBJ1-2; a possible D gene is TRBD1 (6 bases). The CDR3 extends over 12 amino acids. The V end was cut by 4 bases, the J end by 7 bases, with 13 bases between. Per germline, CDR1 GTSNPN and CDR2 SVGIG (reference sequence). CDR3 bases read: TGTGCCTGGACTGGGGGGGCTGGTGGC. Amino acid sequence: CAWTGGAGG. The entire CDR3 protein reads CAWTGGAGGYTF.

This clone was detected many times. CDR3: CASSLRYHTGELFF. CDR3 bases read: TGTGCCAGCAGCTTACGGTATCACACCGGGGAG. The chain joins TRBV5-6 to TRBJ2-2; D uncertain. The CDR3 is cut off 3 residues early in the read; its end comes from the germline J gene. Germline values: CDR1 SGHDT, CDR2 YYEEEE. The length of the CDR3 is 14 residues. V lost 2 bases and J lost 3, with 8 bases in between.

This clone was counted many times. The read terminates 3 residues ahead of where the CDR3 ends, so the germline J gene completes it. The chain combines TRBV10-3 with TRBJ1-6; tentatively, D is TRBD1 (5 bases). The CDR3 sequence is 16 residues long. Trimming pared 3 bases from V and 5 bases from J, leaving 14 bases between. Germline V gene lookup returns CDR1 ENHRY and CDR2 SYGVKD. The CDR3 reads CAISESTGGNNSPLHF. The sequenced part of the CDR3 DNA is TGTGCCATCAGTGAATCAACAGGTGGGAATAATTCACCC.

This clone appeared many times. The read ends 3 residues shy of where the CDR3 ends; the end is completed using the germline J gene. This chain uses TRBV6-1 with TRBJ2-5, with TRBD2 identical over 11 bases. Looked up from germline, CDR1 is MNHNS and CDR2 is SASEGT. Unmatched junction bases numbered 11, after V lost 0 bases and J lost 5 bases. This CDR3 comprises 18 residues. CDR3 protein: CASSEAPRSGGAVETQYF. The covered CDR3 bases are TGTGCCAGCAGTGAAGCGCCCCGTAGCGGGGGGGCGGTGGAGACC.

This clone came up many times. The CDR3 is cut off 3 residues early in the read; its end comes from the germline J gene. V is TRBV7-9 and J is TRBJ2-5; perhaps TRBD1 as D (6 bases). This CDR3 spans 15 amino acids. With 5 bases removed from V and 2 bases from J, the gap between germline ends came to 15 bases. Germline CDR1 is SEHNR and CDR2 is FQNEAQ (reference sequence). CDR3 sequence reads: CASSHPDRRQETQYF. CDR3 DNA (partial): TGTGCCAGCAGCCACCCGGACAGAAGACAAGAGACC. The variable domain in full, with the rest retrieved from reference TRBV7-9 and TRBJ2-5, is DTGVSQNPRHKITKRGQNVTFRCDPISEHNRLYWYRQTLGQGPEFLTYFQNEAQLEKSRLLSDRFSAERPKGSFSTLEIQRTEQGDSAMYLCASSHPDRRQETQYFGPGTRLLVL.

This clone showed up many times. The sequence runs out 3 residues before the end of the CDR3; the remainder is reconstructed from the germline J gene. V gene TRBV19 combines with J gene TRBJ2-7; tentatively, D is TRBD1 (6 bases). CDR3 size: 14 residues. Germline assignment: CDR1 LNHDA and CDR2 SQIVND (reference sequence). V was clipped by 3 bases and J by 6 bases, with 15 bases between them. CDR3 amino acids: CASSISRGQGEQYF. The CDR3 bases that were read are TGTGCCAGTAGTATTTCCAGGGGTCAGGGCGAG.

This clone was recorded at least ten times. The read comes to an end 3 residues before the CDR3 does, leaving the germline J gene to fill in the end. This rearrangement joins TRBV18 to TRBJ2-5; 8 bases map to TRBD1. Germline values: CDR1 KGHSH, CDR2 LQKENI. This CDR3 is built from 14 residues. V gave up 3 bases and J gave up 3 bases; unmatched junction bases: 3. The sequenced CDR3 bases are TGTGCCAGCTCACCGACAGGGGTAAAAGAGACC. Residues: CASSPTGVKET. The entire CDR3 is CASSPTGVKETQYF. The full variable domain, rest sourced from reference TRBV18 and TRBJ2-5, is NAGVMQNPRHLVRRRGQEARLRCSPMKGHSHVYWYRQLPEEGLKFMVYLQKENIIDESGMPKERFSAEFPKEGPSILRIQQVVRGDSAAYFCASSPTGVKETQYFGPGTRLLVL.

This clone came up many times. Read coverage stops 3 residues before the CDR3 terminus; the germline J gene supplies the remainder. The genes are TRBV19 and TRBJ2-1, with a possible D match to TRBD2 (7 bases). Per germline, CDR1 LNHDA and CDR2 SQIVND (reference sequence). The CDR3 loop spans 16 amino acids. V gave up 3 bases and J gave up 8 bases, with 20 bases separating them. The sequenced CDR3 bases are TGTGCCAGTAGTATGGAATTTTTTCGAGGGGGGGATGAG. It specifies CASSMEFFRGGDE. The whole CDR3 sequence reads CASSMEFFRGGDEQFF.

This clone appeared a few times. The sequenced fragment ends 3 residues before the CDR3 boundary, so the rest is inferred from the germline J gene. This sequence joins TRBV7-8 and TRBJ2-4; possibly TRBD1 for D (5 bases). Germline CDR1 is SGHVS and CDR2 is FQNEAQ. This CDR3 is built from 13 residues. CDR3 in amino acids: CASSPDMSYGQYF. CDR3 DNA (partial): TGTGCCAGCAGCCCGGACATGAGCTATGGT.

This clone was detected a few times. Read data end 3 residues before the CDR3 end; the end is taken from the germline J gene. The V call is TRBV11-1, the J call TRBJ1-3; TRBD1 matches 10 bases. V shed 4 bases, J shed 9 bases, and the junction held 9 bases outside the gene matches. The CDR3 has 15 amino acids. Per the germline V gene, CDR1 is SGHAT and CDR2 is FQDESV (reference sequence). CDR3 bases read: TGTGCCAGCAGCTCCGGGACAGGGGTTCAGAGCACC. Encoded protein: CASSSGTGVQST. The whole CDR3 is CASSSGTGVQSTIYF.

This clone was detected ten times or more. CDR3 loop: CASSFAEKLFF. CDR3 bases read: TGTGCCAGCAGCTTCGCGGAAAAA. This chain uses TRBV2 with TRBJ1-4, with no clear D. The read ends 3 residues shy of where the CDR3 ends; the end is completed using the germline J gene. The CDR3 is 11 residues long. CDR1 is SNHLY, CDR2 FYNNEI, per germline. Trimming shortened V by 6 bases and J by 8 bases, and 7 bases separated the two germline ends.

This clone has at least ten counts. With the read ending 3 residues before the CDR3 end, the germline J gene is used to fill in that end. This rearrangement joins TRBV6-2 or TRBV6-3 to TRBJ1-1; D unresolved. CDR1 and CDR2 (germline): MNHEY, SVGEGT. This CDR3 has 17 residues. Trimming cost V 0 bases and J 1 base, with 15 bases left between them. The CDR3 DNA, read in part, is TGTGCCAGCAGTTACTCGAGTTGGAGTTTAGCGAACACTGAA. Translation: CASSYSSWSLANTE. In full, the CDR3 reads CASSYSSWSLANTEAFF.

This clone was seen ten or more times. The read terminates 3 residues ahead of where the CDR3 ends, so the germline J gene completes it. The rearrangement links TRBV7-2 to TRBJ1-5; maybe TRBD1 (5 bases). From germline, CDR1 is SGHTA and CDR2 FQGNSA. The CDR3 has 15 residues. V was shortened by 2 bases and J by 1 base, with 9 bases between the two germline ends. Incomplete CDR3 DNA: TGTGCCAGCAGCTTAAGGGGAAAGAGCAATCAGCCC. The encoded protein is CASSLRGKSNQP. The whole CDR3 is CASSLRGKSNQPQHF.

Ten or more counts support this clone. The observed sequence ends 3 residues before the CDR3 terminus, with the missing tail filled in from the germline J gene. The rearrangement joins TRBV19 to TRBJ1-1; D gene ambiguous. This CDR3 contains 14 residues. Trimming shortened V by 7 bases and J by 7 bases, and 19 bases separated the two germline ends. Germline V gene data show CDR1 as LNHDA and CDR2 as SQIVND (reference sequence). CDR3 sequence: CASIAAPGGGEAFF. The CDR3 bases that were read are TGTGCCAGTATAGCAGCGCCCGGCGGAGGTGAA.

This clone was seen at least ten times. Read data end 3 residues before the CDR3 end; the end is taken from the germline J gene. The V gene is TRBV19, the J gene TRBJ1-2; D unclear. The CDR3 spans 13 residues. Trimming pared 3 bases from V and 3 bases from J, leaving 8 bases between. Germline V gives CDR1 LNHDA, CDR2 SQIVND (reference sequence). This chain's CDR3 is CASSIHTHYGYTF. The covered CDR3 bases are TGTGCCAGTAGTATCCACACCCACTATGGC.

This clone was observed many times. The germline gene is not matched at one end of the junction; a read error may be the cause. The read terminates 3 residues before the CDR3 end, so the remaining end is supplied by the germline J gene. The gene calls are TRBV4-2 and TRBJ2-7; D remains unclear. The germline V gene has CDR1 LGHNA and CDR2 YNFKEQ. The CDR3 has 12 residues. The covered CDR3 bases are TGCGCCAGCAGCCACTCCTCCTACGAG. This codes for CASSHSSYE. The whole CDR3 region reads CASSHSSYEQYF.

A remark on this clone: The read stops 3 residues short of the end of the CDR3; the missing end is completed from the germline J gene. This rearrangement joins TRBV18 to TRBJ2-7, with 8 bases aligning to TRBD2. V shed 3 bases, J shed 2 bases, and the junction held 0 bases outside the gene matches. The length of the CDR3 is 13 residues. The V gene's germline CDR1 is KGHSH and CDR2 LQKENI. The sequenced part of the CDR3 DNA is TGTGCCAGCTCACCGGGACTAGCCTACGAG. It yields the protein CASSPGLAYE. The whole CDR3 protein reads CASSPGLAYEQYF.

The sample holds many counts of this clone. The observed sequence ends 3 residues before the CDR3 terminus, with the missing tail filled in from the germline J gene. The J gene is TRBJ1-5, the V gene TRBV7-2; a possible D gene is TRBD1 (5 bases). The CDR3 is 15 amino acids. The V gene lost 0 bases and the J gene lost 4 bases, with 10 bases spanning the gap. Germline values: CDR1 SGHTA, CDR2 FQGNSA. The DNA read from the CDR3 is TGTGCCAGCAGCTTAGCGCGGGGGGGTAATCAGCCC. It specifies CASSLARGGNQP. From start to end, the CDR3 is CASSLARGGNQPQHF.

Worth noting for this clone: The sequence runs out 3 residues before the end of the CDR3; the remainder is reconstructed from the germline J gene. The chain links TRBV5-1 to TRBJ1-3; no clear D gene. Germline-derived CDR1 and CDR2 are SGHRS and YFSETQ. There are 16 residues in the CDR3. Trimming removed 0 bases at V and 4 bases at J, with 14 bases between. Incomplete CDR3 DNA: TGCGCCAGCAGCTTGGGGACCGGGGTGGCGGGAAACACC. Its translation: CASSLGTGVAGNT. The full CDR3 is CASSLGTGVAGNTIYF.

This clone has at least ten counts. CDR3 residues: CAWGGQGFTDTQYF. The CDR3 bases that were read are TGTGCCTGGGGCGGACAGGGGTTCACAGATACG. The chain combines TRBV30 with TRBJ2-3; 9 nucleotides line up with TRBD1. Read data end 3 residues before the CDR3 end; the end is taken from the germline J gene. The CDR3 contains 14 residues. CDR1 and CDR2 from the germline V gene are GTSNPN and SVGIG (reference sequence). Losses at the gene ends were 5 bases for V and 2 bases for J; bases not matched to a gene: 5.